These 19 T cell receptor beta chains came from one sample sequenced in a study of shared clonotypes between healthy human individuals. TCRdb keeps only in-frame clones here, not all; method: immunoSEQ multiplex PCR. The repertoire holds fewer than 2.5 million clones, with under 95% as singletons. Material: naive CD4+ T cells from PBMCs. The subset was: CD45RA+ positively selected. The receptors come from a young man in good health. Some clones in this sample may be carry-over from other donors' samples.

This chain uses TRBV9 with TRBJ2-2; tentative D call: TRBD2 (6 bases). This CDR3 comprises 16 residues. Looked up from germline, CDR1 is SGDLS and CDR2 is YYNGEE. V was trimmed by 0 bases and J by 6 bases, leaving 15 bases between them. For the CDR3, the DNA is TGTGCCAGCAGCGTAGTTCCGGGAGAAGTGGCCGGGGAGCTGTTTTTT. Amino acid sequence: CASSVVPGEVAGELFF.

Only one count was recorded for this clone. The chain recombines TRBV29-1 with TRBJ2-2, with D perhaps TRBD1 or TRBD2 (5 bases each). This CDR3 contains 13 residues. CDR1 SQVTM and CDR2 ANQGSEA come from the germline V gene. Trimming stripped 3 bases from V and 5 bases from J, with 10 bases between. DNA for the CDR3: TGCAGCGTTGACGGGACGAGGACCGGGGAGCTGTTTTTT. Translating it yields CSVDGTRTGELFF.

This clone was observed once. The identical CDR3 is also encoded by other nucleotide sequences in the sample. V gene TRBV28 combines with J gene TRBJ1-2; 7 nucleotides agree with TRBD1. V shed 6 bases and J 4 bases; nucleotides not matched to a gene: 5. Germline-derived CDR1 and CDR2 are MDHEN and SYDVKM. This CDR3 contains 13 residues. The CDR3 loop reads CASSYRGGYGYTF. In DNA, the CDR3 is TGTGCCAGCAGCTACAGGGGTGGCTATGGCTACACCTTC.

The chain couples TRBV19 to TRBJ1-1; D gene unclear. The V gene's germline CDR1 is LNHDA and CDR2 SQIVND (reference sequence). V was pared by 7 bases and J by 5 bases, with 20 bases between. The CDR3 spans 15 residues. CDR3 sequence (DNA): TGTGCCAGTACCGTTCGGCCCGGGCGGGGTACTGAAGCTTTCTTT. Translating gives CASTVRPGRGTEAFF. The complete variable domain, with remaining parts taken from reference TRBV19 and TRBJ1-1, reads DGGITQSPKYLFRKEGQNVTLSCEQNLNHDAMYWYRQDPGQGLRLIYYSQIVNDFQKGDIAEGYSVSREKKESFPLTVTSAQKNPTAFYLCASTVRPGRGTEAFFGQGTRLTVV.

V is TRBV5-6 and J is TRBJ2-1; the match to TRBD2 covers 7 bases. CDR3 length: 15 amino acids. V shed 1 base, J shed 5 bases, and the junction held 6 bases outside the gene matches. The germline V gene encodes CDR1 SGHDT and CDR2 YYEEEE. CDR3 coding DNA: TGTGCCAGCAGCTTGAGGGACTATATTAACAATGAGCAGTTCTTC. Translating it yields CASSLRDYINNEQFF.

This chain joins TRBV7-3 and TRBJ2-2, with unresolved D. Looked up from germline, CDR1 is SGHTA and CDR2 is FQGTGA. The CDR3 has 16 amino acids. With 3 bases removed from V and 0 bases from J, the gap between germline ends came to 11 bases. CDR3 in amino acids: CASSFLGASNTGELFF. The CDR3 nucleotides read TGTGCCAGCAGCTTCCTAGGAGCCTCGAACACCGGGGAGCTGTTTTTT.

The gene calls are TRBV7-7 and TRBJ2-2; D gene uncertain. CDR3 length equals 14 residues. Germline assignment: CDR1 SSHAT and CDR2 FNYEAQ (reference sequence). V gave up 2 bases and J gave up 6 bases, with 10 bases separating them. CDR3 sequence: CASSLYDGPGELFF. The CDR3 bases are TGTGCCAGCAGCTTATATGACGGACCCGGGGAGCTGTTTTTT.

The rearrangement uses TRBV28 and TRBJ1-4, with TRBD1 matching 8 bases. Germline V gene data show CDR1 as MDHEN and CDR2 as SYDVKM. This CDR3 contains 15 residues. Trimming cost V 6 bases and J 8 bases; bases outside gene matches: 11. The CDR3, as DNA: TGTGCCAGCAGCCAAGGACAGGGCTGGGAGGAAAAACTGTTTTTT. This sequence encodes CASSQGQGWEEKLFF.

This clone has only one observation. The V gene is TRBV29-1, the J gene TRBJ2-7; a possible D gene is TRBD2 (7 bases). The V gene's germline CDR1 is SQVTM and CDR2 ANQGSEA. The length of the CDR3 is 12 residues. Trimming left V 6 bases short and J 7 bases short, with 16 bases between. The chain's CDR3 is CSVERGGREQYF. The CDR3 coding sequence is TGCAGCGTCGAAAGGGGGGGGAGGGAGCAGTACTTC.

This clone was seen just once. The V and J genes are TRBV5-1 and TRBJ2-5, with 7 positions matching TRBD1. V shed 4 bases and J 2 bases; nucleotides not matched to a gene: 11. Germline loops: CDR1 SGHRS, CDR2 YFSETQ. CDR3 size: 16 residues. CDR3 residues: CASSQGQTIIQETQYF. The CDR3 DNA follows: TGCGCCAGCAGCCAGGGACAGACAATAATACAAGAGACCCAGTACTTC.

CDR3 sequence reads: CASSLITGGTGGNTIYF. CDR3 DNA sequence: TGTGCCAGCAGCTTAATTACGGGCGGGACAGGGGGAAACACCATATATTTT. The V call is TRBV7-8, the J call TRBJ1-3; 9 bases line up with TRBD1. J was trimmed by 4 bases and V by 2 bases; bases with no gene match: 9. The CDR3 sequence is 17 residues long. The germline CDR1 and CDR2 sequences are SGHVS and FQNEAQ.

CDR3 nucleotide sequence: TGTGCCAGCAGCTTAGAGAAGGAAAAACTGTTTTTT. As protein: CASSLEKEKLFF. J is TRBJ1-4 and V is TRBV7-2, with D unresolved. V was pared by 1 base and J by 8 bases, with 5 bases between. This CDR3 comprises 12 residues. Germline V gene sequence: CDR1 SGHTA, CDR2 FQGNSA.

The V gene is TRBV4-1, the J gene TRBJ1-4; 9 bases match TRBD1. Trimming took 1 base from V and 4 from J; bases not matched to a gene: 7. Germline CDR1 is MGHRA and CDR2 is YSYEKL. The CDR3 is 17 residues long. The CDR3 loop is CASSQVYPDRGNEKLFF. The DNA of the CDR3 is TGCGCCAGCAGCCAAGTTTACCCGGACAGGGGTAATGAAAAACTGTTTTTT.

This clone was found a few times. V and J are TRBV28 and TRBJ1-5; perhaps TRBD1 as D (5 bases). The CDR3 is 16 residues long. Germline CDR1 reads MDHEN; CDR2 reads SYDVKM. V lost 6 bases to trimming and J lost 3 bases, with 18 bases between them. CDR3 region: CASSPAGTFINQPQHF. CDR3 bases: TGTGCCAGCAGCCCTGCCGGGACCTTTATCAATCAGCCCCAGCATTTT.

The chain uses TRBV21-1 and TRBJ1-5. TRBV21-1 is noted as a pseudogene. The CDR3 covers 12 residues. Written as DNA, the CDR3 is TGTGCCAGCAGCAAACCGAATCAGCCCCAGCATTTT. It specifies CASSKPNQPQHF.

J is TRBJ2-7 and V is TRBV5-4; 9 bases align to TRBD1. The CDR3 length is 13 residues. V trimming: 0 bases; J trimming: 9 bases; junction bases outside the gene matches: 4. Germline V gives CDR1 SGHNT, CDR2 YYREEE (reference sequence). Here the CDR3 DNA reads TGTGCCAGCAGCTTGGGACAGGGGGTGGGGCAGTACTTC. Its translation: CASSLGQGVGQYF.

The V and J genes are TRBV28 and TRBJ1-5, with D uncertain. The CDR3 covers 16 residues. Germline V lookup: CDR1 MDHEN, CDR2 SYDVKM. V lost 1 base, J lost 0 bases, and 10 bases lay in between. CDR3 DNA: TGTGCCAGCAGTTTATTTGGCAAATATAGCAATCAGCCCCAGCATTTT. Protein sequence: CASSLFGKYSNQPQHF.

Written as DNA, the CDR3 is TGTGCCAGCTCACCACTGGACAGAAATTCACCCCTCCACTTT. This translates into CASSPLDRNSPLHF. The rearrangement joins TRBV18 to TRBJ1-6; a possible D gene is TRBD1 (6 bases). Trimming took off 1 base at V and 7 bases at J, with 8 bases between the two ends. Germline assignment: CDR1 KGHSH and CDR2 LQKENI. The CDR3 sequence is 14 residues long.

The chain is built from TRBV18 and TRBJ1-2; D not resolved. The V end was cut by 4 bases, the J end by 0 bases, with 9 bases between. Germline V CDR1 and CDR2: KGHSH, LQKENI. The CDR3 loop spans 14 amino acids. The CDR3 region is CASSLTSSNYGYTF. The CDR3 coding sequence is TGTGCCAGCTCACTTACATCTTCTAACTATGGCTACACCTTC.